These T cell receptor beta chains were read from a single sample in a study of cytomegalovirus exposure and HLA in healthy donors. The data were produced by immunoSEQ multiplex PCR, yet TCRdb's version contains in-frame clones alone and is incomplete. Among just under 95,000 clones listed, around four fifths were seen once. The sequenced material came from PBMCs. These receptors came from a man aged 45-65 years in good health and CMV-seropositive. CDR3s include the opening cysteine and the closing phenylalanine or tryptophan. A D gene is named only where the DNA matches it firmly. The size entry is marked missing in some rows and otherwise reads once, few, many or a size class.

TRBD1,TRBJ1-2,TRBV7-2,-,CASSPGTGAYGYTF,TGTGCCAGCAGCCCCGGGACAGGGGCCTATGGCTACACCTTC
TRBD2,TRBJ2-4,TRBV4-1,few,CASSQGWGASGGAYTNIQYF,TGCGCCAGCAGCCAAGGGTGGGGGGCTAGCGGGGGGGCCTATACAAACATTCAGTACTTC
TRBD1,TRBJ2-4,TRBV29-1,-,CSAQGASGPLNIQYF,TGCAGCGCACAGGGGGCATCGGGACCCCTCAACATTCAGTACTTC
TRBD1,TRBJ1-1,TRBV29-1,-,CSAGTGYGTEAFF,TGCAGCGCCGGGACAGGGTATGGCACTGAAGCTTTCTTT
-,TRBJ1-1,TRBV11-2,-,CASSLSVNTEAFF,TGTGCCAGCAGCTTATCAGTCAACACTGAAGCTTTCTTT
-,TRBJ1-2,TRBV30,-,CAWTGQHFFYGYTF,TGTGCCTGGACAGGACAGCATTTTTTCTATGGCTACACCTTC
-,TRBJ1-2,TRBV9,-,CASSTGALLDYGYTF,TGTGCCAGCTCCACTGGGGCCCTCCTCGACTATGGCTACACCTTC
-,TRBJ2-2,TRBV18,-,CASSPSTPDTGELFF,TGTGCCAGCTCACCGTCAACCCCGGACACCGGGGAGCTGTTTTTT
TRBD1,TRBJ1-5,TRBV6-1,few,CASSSGGTNQPQHF,TGTGCCAGCAGCTCAGGGGGTACTAATCAGCCCCAGCATTTT
TRBD1,TRBJ1-2,TRBV5-1,-,CASGDGQGTYGYTF,TGCGCCAGCGGGGATGGACAGGGGACCTATGGCTACACCTTC
TRBD1,TRBJ2-7,TRBV7-2,-,CATLGTGRYEQYF,TGTGCCACCCTCGGGACAGGGCGCTACGAGCAGTACTTC
TRBD1,TRBJ2-7,TRBV28,-,CASTGGLLSYEQYF,TGTGCCAGCACAGGGGGCCTATTATCCTACGAGCAGTACTTC
-,TRBJ2-2,TRBV2,-,CASSEHASGELFF,TGTGCCAGCAGTGAACATGCGTCCGGGGAGCTGTTTTTT
TRBD2,TRBJ2-7,TRBV7-2,-,CASTPGLAAEQYF,TGTGCCAGCACCCCGGGACTAGCAGCCGAGCAGTACTTC
TRBD2,TRBJ2-3,TRBV7-2,-,CASSLAGYTDTQYF,TGTGCCAGCAGTCTAGCGGGGTACACAGATACGCAGTATTTT
-,TRBJ1-1,TRBV30,-,CAWSNSREAFF,TGTGCCTGGAGTAACAGCCGTGAAGCTTTCTTT
-,TRBJ2-1,TRBV6-5,few,CASSSRGAVNEQFF,TGTGCCAGCAGTTCGCGCGGGGCAGTCAATGAGCAGTTCTTC
-,TRBJ2-2,TRBV5-8,-,CASSFRDITTNTGELFF,TGTGCCAGCAGCTTCCGGGACATCACCACGAACACCGGGGAGCTGTTTTTT